Here is one T cell receptor beta chain with its context. The data were obtained in a study of shared clonotypes between healthy human individuals. The wider study: Those who served as donors were a couple of women and a few men between the ages of 18 and 49.

There are 12 residues in the CDR3. TCRdb's table, derived via immunoSEQ multiplex PCR, lists solely in-frame clones and lacks some. The table includes approximately 500,000 clones, 90% to 97% detected once. This receptor was obtained from a woman in her 30s in good health. The rearrangement uses TRBV21-1 and TRBJ2-7; the table assigns TRBD1, which was not confirmed against the DNA. TRBV21-1 is classified as a pseudogene. Sequenced: naive CD4+ T cells sorted from blood. Stated subset: CD45RA+ positively selected. The CDR3 reads CASQGNGYEQYF. The CDR3 region has the DNA TGTGCCAGTCAGGGGAATGGTTACGAGCAGTACTTC.